This is a list of T cell receptor beta chains from one sample in a study of blood T cell repertoires in COVID-19. Generated by immunoSEQ multiplex PCR, the TCRdb table keeps only in-frame clones and is missing some. The data show approximately 50,000 clones, with 80% to 90% seen just once and 7% to 9.5% held by the top ten. The sequencing input was peripheral blood. The receptors come from a man aged 50 to 60 with active COVID-19. Each CDR3 is given with its conserved first and last residue. D genes are given only for firm matches. Clone size is not always given. Where it is, it says once, few, many or a class for expanded clones.

D: .; length: 12; size: .; J: TRBJ1-1; V: TRBV7-9; CDR3: CASSTQNTEAFF; DNA: TGTGCCAGCAGCACACAGAACACTGAAGCTTTCTTT
D: TRBD2; length: 16; size: .; J: TRBJ2-1; V: TRBV2; CDR3: CASSSTSGRAGNEQFF; DNA: TGTGCCAGCAGTTCGACTAGCGGGAGGGCCGGCAATGAGCAGTTCTTC
D: .; length: 15; size: .; J: TRBJ1-2; V: TRBV30; CDR3: CAWSARWASGNGYTF; DNA: TGTGCCTGGAGTGCCCGATGGGCGTCCGGCAATGGCTACACCTTC
D: TRBD1; length: 14; size: once; J: TRBJ1-1; V: TRBV10-3; CDR3: CAISRTGENTEAFF; DNA: TGTGCCATCAGTCGGACAGGGGAAAACACTGAAGCTTTCTTT
D: TRBD1; length: 15; size: .; J: TRBJ2-1; V: TRBV5-1; CDR3: CASSLGGQFYNEQFF; DNA: TGCGCCAGCAGCTTGGGGGGACAGTTCTACAATGAGCAGTTCTTC
D: TRBD2; length: 16; size: .; J: TRBJ2-3; V: TRBV6-2/TRBV6-3; CDR3: CASSAGLAVGTDTQYF; DNA: TGTGCCAGCAGTGCGGGACTAGCGGTAGGCACAGATACGCAGTATTTT
D: TRBD2; length: 13; size: .; J: TRBJ2-5; V: TRBV28; CDR3: CASSRGGKETQYF; DNA: TGTGCCAGCAGTCGGGGGGGGAAAGAGACCCAGTACTTC
D: .; length: 14; size: .; J: TRBJ1-3; V: TRBV18; CDR3: CASSPQGSGNTIYF; DNA: TGTGCCAGCTCACCCCAGGGATCCGGAAACACCATATATTTT
D: .; length: 14; size: .; J: TRBJ1-4; V: TRBV5-1; CDR3: CASSQTATNEKLFF; DNA: TGCGCCAGCAGCCAGACAGCAACTAATGAAAAACTGTTTTTT
D: .; length: 13; size: .; J: TRBJ2-1; V: TRBV4-2; CDR3: CASSQEGVREQFF; DNA: TGTGCCAGCAGCCAAGAAGGGGTCCGAGAGCAGTTCTTC
D: .; length: 14; size: .; J: TRBJ1-2; V: TRBV3-1/TRBV3-2; CDR3: CASSHIQNNYGYTF; DNA: TGTGCCAGCAGCCATATACAAAATAACTATGGCTACACCTTC
D: TRBD1; length: 18; size: .; J: TRBJ2-6; V: TRBV6-6; CDR3: CASSLPDREFSGANVLTF; DNA: TGTGCCAGCAGTCTACCGGACAGGGAGTTCTCTGGGGCCAACGTCCTGACTTTC
D: .; length: 15; size: .; J: TRBJ1-3; V: TRBV28; CDR3: CASSPAAGSGNTIYF; DNA: TGTGCCAGCAGTCCCGCGGCAGGGTCTGGAAACACCATATATTTT
D: TRBD1; length: 15; size: few; J: TRBJ1-6; V: TRBV19; CDR3: CASTVDRSGNSPLHF; DNA: TGTGCCAGTACCGTGGACAGGAGTGGAAATTCACCCCTCCACTTT
D: .; length: 15; size: .; J: TRBJ2-2; V: TRBV24-1; CDR3: CATSDLRVGTGELFF; DNA: TGTGCCACCAGTGATTTGCGTGTCGGTACCGGGGAGCTGTTTTTT
D: TRBD2; length: 18; size: .; J: TRBJ2-3; V: TRBV19; CDR3: CASSRGPGLAGATDTQYF; DNA: TGTGCCAGTAGTCGGGGCCCGGGACTAGCGGGAGCTACAGATACGCAGTATTTT
D: TRBD1; length: 16; size: .; J: TRBJ2-7; V: TRBV28; CDR3: CASSRIGTGGVNEQYF; DNA: TGTGCCAGCAGCCGGATCGGGACAGGGGGCGTCAACGAGCAGTACTTC
D: .; length: 15; size: once; J: TRBJ2-3; V: TRBV6-4; CDR3: CASSLGAGVADTQYF; DNA: TGTGCCAGCAGCCTCGGGGCAGGGGTGGCAGATACGCAGTATTTT
D: .; length: 15; size: .; J: TRBJ2-3; V: TRBV24-1; CDR3: CATSGTGEGTDTQYF; DNA: TGTGCCACCAGTGGCACAGGGGAGGGCACAGATACGCAGTATTTT
D: TRBD1; length: 16; size: .; J: TRBJ1-5; V: TRBV5-1; CDR3: CASSLSGTGDNQPQHF; DNA: TGCGCCAGCAGCTTATCCGGGACAGGGGACAATCAGCCCCAGCATTTT